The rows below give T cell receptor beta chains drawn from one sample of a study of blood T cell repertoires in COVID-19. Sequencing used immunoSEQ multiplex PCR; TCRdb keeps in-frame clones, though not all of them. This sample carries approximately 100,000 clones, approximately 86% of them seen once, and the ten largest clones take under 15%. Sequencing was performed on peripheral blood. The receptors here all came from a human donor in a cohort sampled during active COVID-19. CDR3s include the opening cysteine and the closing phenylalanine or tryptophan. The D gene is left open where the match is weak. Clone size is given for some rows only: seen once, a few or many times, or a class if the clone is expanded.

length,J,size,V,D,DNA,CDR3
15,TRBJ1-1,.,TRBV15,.,TGTGCCACCAGCAGTTCGTTCCCCTGGACAGCTGAAGCTTTCTTT,CATSSSFPWTAEAFF
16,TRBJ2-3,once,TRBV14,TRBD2,TGTGCCAGCAGCCCCGGTGGTAGCGGGAGGGCAGATACGCAGTATTTT,CASSPGGSGRADTQYF
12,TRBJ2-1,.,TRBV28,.,TGTGCCAGCAGTTTATTACTGAATGAGCAGTTCTTC,CASSLLLNEQFF
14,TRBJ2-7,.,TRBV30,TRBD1,TGTGCCTGGAGCTCCGGGACAGGGATCTACGAGCAGTACTTC,CAWSSGTGIYEQYF
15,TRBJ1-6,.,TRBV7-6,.,TGTGCCAGCAGCTTAGTAGGGGGAACGTATTCACCCCTCCACTTT,CASSLVGGTYSPLHF
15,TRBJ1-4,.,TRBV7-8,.,TGTGCCAGCAGCTTAGCAAGACGGGGTGGGGAAAAACTGTTTTTT,CASSLARRGGEKLFF
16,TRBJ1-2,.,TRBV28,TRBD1,TGTGCCAGCACCTTTCACGCAGCGGACAGGGGGCCCGGCTACACCTTC,CASTFHAADRGPGYTF
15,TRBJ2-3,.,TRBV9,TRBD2,TGTGCCAGCAGCGCCAGCGGGAGATCGGTAGATACGCAGTATTTT,CASSASGRSVDTQYF
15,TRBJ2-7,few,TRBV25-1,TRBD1,TGTGCCAGCAGTGCCAGCGGACAGGGATCCTACGAGCAGTACTTC,CASSASGQGSYEQYF
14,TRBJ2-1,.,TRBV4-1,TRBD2,TGCGCCAGCAGCCAAGCTAGCGGGGTGGGAGAGCAGTTCTTC,CASSQASGVGEQFF
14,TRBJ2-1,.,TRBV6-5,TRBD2,TGTGCCAGCTACCTTAGCGGGGGGGCGAATGAGCAGTTCTTC,CASYLSGGANEQFF
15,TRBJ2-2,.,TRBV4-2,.,TGTGCCAGCAGCCAAGGGGTACGGGGAACCGGGGAGCTGTTTTTT,CASSQGVRGTGELFF
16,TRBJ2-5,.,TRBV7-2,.,TGTGCCAGCAGACTTTCGCAAGGGGCAGTCCAAGAGACCCAGTACTTC,CASRLSQGAVQETQYF
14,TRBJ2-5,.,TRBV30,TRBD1,TGTGCCTGGAGTCGAGGGACAGGGGTGGCGACCCAGTACTTC,CAWSRGTGVATQYF
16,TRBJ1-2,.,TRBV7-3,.,TGTGCCAGCAGCCCCCGTGGGAGGGCCACCCTCTATGGCTACACCTTC,CASSPRGRATLYGYTF
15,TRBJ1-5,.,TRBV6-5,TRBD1,TGTGCCAGCAGCCTCCAGGGGGCCTACAATCAGCCCCAGCATTTT,CASSLQGAYNQPQHF
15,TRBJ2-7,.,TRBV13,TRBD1,TGTGCCAGCAGCTTAGATGGGGACAGGTTGTACGAGCAGTACTTC,CASSLDGDRLYEQYF
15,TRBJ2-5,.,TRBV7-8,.,TGTGCCAGCAGCTTACCCCAGGGCGGAGAAGAGACCCAGTACTTC,CASSLPQGGEETQYF
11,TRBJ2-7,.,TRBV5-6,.,TGTGCCAGCAGCCGATCTGAAGGGGAGTACTTC,CASSRSEGEYF
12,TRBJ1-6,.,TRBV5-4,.,TGTGCCAGCAGCTCCAGAACTAGCCGGCTCCACTTT,CASSSRTSRLHF
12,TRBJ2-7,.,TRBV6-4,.,TGTGCCAGTCGGGACTCTCCCTACGAGCAGTACTTC,CASRDSPYEQYF
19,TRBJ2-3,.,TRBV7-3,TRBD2,TGTGCCAGCAGCACACCACCTGGGACTAGCGGGAGTAGCACAGATACGCAGTATTTT,CASSTPPGTSGSSTDTQYF
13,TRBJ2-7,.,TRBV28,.,TGTGCCAGCAGTTCGGGGTCCCCACACGAGCAGTACTTC,CASSSGSPHEQYF
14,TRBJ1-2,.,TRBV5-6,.,TGTGCCAGCAGCTTTACAGGAGCCCCCTATGGCTACACCTTC,CASSFTGAPYGYTF
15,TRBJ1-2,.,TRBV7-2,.,TGTGCCAGCAGCGGAGCTGTGGGGGCGAGCTATGGCTACACCTTC,CASSGAVGASYGYTF
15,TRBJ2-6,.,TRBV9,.,TGTGCCAGCAGCGTAGTGAGCTCTGGGGCCAACGTCCTGACTTTC,CASSVVSSGANVLTF
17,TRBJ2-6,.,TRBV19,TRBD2,TGTGCCAGTAGTATCCGCCGGCTAGCGGACGGGGCCAACGTCCTGACTTTC,CASSIRRLADGANVLTF
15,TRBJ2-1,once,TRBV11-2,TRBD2,TGTGCCAGCAGCCGATTAGCGGGAGGGTACAATGAGCAGTTCTTC,CASSRLAGGYNEQFF
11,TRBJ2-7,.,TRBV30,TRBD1,TGTGCCTGGGACAGGGTCTACGAGCAGTACTTC,CAWDRVYEQYF
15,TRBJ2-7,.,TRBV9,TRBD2,TGTGCCAGCAGCGTAGATGCGGGAGGGTGGTACGAGCAGTACTTC,CASSVDAGGWYEQYF
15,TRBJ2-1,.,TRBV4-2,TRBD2,TGTGCCAGCAGCCAAGACAGCGGGGGGGCCGGTGAGCAGTTCTTC,CASSQDSGGAGEQFF
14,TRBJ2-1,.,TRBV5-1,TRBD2,TGCGCCAGCAGCGGAGGACTAGCGGGGAATGAGCAGTTCTTC,CASSGGLAGNEQFF
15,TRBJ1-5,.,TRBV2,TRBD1,TGTGCCAGCAGAGGGGACAGGGTGGGCAATCAGCCCCAGCATTTT,CASRGDRVGNQPQHF
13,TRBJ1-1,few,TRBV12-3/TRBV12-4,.,TGTGCCAGCAGTATGGACAGATACACTGAAGCTTTCTTT,CASSMDRYTEAFF
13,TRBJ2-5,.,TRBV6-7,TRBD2,TGTGCCCCTCGACGGACTAGCACAGAGACCCAGTACTTC,CAPRRTSTETQYF
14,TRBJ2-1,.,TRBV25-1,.,TGTGCCAGCATTGGGGGCAGCTCCTACAATGAGCAGTTCTTC,CASIGGSSYNEQFF